The sequence of this T cell receptor beta chain was determined in a study of Graves' ophthalmopathy and Graves' hyperthyroidism. Study-wide background: Peripheral blood (taken before any treatment) was collected at initial diagnosis. Study-level findings and limits: A majority of expanded thyroid clonotypes exceeding 0.001 frequency were likewise present in blood.

It was from 10 ml of fresh peripheral blood that the PBMCs came. Amplifying from RNA transcripts, the study obtained TCR beta CDR3 regions. HTBI-primed first-round RT-PCR preceded second-round multiplex PCR. TCRdb reprocessed the multiplex PCR reads via MiXCR and lists one record per CDR3 protein. The sample carries about 380,000 distinct CDR3 sequences, roughly 15% recorded once. This clonotype was seen ten or more times. Its antigen remains unidentified. This TCR derives from a woman between 18 and 30 years old with stable Graves' hyperthyroidism. The sequenced sample consisted of peripheral blood.

This CDR3 reads CASGEGARENGYTF. The DNA for the CDR3 is TGTGCCAGCGGGGAGGGGGCCCGCGAAAATGGCTACACCTTC. The chain is built from TRBV6-1 and TRBJ1-2; 7 bases match TRBD1. This CDR3 comprises 14 residues. J was trimmed by 6 bases and V by 8 bases; bases with no gene match: 12. Germline lookup yields CDR1 MNHNS and CDR2 SASEGT.